This entry concerns a single TCR beta chain. The CDR3 covers 18 residues. CDR1 LNHNV and CDR2 YYDKDF come from the germline V gene (reference sequence). TCRdb re-called the 5' RACE reads and gives one entry per CDR3 protein, without DNA. The sample's table shows around 450,000 distinct CDR3 sequences. T cells were not sorted, and total RNA was isolated straight from whole blood. The data stem from a study of monozygotic twins with inflammatory bowel disease. The origin of this receptor is a human donor with ulcerative colitis or Crohn's disease, or a healthy co-twin of an affected twin (not recorded which). The V and J genes are TRBV15 and TRBJ1-5; lacking DNA, the TRBD1 call made by TCRdb goes unchecked. The material sequenced was blood. This chain's CDR3 is CATSRGAAGVTGNQPQHF. The entire variable domain, with the rest obtained from reference TRBV15 and TRBJ1-5, is as follows: DAMVIQNPRYQVTQFGKPVTLSCSQTLNHNVMYWYQQKSSQAPKLLFHYYDKDFNNEADTPDNFQSRRPNTSFCFLDIRSPGLGDTAMYLCATSRGAAGVTGNQPQHFGDGTRLSIL.